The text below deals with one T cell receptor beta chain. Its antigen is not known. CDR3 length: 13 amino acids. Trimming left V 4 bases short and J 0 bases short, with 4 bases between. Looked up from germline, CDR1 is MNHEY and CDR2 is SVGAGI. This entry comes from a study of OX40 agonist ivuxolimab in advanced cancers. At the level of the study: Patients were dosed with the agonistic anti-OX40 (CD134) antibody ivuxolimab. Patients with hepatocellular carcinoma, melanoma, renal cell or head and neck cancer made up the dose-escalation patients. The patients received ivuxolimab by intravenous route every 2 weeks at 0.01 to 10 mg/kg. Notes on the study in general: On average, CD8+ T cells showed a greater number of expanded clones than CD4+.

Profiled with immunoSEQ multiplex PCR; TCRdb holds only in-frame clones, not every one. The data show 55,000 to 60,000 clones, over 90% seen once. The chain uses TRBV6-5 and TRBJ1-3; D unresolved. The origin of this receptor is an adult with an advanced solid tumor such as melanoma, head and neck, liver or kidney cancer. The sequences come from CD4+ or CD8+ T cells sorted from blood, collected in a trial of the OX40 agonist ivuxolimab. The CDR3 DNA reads TGTGCCAGCAGTTTGAACTCTGGAAACACCATATATTTT. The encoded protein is CASSLNSGNTIYF.